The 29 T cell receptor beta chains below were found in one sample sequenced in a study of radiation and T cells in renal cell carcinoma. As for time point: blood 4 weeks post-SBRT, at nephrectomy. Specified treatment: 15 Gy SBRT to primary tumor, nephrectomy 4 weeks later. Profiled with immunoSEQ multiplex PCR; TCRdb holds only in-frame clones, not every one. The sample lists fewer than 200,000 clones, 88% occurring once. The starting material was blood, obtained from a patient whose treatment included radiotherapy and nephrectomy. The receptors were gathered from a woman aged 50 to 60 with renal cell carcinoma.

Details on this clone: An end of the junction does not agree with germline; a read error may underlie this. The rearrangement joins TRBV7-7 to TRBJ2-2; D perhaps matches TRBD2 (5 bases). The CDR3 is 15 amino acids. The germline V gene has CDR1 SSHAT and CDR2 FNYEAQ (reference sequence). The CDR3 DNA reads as TGTGCTAGCAGCATAACGGACTCGAGCACCGGGGAGCTGTTTTTT. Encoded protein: CASSITDSSTGELFF.

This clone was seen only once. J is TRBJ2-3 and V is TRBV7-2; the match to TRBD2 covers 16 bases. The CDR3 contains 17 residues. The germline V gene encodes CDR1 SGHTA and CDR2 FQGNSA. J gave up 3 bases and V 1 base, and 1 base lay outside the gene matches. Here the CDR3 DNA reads TGTGCCAGCAGCTTAGTGGGACTAGCGGGGGGGACAGATACGCAGTATTTT. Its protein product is CASSLVGLAGGTDTQYF.

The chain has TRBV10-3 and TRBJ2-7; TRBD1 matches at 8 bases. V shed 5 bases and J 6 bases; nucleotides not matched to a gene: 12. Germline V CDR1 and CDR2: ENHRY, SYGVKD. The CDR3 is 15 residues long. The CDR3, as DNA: TGTGCCATCAGTTTTTCTACGGGACAGGCGGGCGAGCAGTACTTC. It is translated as CAISFSTGQAGEQYF.

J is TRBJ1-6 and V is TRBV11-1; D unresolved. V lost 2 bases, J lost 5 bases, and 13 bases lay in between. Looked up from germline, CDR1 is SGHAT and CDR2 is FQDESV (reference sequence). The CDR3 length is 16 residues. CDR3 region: CASSLTFRQNNSPLHF. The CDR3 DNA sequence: TGTGCCAGCAGCTTAACATTTCGGCAGAATAATTCACCCCTCCACTTT. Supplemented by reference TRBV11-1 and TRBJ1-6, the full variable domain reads EAEVAQSPRYKITEKSQAVAFWCDPISGHATLYWYRQILGQGPELLVQFQDESVVDDSQLPKDRFSAERLKGVDSTLKIQPAELGDSAMYLCASSLTFRQNNSPLHFGNGTRLTVT.

Here the CDR3 reads CASSTPGQTPNNEQFF. CDR3 coding DNA: TGTGCCAGTAGTACACCGGGACAGACGCCTAACAATGAGCAGTTCTTC. This chain links TRBV19 with TRBJ2-1, with 7 nucleotides matching TRBD1. Germline V gene sequence: CDR1 LNHDA, CDR2 SQIVND (reference sequence). The CDR3 spans 16 residues. Trimming removed 4 bases from V and 5 bases from J; junction bases left unmatched: 11.

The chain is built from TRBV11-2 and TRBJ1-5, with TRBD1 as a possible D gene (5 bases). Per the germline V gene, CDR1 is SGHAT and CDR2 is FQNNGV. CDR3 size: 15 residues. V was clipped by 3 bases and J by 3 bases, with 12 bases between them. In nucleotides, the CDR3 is TGTGCCAGCAGCTTTTCAGGGCTGCCCAATCAGCCCCAGCATTTT. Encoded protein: CASSFSGLPNQPQHF.

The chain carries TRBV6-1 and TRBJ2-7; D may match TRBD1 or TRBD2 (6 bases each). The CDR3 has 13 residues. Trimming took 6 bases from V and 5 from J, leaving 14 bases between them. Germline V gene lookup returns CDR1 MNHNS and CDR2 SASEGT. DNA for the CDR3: TGTGCCAGCAGATTCTCGGGGGCTAACGAGCAGTACTTC. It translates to CASRFSGANEQYF.

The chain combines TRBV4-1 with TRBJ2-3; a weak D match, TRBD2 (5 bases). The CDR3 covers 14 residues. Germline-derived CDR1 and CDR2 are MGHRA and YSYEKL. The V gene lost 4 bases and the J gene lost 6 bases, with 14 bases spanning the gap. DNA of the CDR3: TGCGCCAGCAGCCTAGGACTCGGGTGGGATACGCAGTATTTT. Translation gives CASSLGLGWDTQYF.

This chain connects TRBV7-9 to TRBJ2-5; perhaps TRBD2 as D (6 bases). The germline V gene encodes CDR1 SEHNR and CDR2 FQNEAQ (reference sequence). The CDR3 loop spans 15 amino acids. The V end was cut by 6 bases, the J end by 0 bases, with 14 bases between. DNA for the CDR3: TGTGCCAGCAGAGTGCATGGGGGGTACCAAGAGACCCAGTACTTC. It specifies CASRVHGGYQETQYF.

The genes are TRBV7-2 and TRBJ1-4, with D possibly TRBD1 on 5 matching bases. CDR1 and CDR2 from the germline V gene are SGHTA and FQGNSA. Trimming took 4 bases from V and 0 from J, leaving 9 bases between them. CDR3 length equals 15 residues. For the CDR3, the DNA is TGTGCCAGCAGCTCCCAGACAGCAACTAATGAAAAACTGTTTTTT. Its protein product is CASSSQTATNEKLFF.

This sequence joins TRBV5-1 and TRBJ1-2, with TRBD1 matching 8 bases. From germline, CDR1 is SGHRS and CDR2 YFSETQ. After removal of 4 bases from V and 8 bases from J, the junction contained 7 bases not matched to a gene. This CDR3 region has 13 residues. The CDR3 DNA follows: TGCGCCAGCAGCGAATTAGGACAGGGCGGCTACACCTTC. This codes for CASSELGQGGYTF.

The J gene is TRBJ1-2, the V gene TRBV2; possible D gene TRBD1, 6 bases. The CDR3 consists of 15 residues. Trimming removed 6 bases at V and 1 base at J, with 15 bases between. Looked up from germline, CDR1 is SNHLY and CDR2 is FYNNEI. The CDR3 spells CASRGRGPYNYGYTF. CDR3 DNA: TGTGCCAGCAGGGGCAGGGGCCCATATAACTATGGCTACACCTTC.

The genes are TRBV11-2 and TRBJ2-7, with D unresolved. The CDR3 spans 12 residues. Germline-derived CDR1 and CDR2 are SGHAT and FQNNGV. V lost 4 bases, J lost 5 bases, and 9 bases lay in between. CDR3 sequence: CASSSQRNEQYF. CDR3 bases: TGTGCCAGCAGCTCACAACGTAACGAGCAGTACTTC.

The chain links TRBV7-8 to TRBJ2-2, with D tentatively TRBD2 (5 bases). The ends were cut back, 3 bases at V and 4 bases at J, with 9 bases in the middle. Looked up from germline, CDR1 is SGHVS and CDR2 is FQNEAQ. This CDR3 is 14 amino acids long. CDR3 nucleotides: TGTGCCAGCAGCTTGGCGGGTGCCACCGGGGAGCTGTTTTTT. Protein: CASSLAGATGELFF.

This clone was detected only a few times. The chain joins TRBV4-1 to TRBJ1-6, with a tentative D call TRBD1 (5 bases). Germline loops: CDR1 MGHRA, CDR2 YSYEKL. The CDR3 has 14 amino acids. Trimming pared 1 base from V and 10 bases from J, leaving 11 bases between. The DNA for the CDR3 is TGCGCCAGCAGCCAAGGGTGGGGGGTCTCACCCCTCCACTTT. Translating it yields CASSQGWGVSPLHF.

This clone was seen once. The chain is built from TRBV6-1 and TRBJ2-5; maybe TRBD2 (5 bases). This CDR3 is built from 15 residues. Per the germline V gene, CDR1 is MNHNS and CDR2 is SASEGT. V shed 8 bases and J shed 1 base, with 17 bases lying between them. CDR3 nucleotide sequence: TGTGCCAGCGCACAACGGGGAAGGGCCCAAGAGACCCAGTACTTC. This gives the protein CASAQRGRAQETQYF.

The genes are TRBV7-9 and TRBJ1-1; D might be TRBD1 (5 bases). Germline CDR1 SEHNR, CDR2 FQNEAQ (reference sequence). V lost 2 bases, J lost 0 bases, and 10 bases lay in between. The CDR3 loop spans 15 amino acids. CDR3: CASSLTQGLNTEAFF. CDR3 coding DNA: TGTGCCAGCAGCTTAACTCAGGGCTTGAACACTGAAGCTTTCTTT.

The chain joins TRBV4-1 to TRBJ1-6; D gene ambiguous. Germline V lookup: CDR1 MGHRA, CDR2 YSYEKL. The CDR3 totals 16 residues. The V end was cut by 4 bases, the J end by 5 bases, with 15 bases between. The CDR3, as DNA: TGCGCCAGCAGCCGATCCGTGGGTGGAAATAATTCACCCCTCCACTTT. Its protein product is CASSRSVGGNNSPLHF.

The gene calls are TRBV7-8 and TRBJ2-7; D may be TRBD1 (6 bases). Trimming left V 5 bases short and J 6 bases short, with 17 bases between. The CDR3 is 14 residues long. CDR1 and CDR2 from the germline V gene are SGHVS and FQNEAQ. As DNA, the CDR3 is TGTGCCAGCAGCCATTTAACACAGGGCGGCGAGCAGTACTTC. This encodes CASSHLTQGGEQYF.

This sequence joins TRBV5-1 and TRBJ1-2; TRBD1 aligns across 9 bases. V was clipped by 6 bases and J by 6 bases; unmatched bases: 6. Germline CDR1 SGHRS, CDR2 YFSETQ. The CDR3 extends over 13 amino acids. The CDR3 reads CASTPGQGNGYTF. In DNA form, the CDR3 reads TGCGCCAGCACTCCGGGACAGGGTAATGGCTACACCTTC.

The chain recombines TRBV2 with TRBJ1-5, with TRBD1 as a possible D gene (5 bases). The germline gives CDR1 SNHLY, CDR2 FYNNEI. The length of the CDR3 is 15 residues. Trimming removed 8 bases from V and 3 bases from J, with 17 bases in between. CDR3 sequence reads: CASSRGGYDNQPQHF. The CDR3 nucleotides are TGTGCCAGCTCCCGCGGGGGTTATGACAATCAGCCCCAGCATTTT.

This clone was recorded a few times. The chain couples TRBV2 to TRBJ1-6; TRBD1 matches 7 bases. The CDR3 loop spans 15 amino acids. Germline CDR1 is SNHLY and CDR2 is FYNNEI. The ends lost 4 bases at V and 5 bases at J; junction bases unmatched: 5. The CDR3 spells CASSARQGDNSPLHF. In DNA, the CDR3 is TGTGCCAGCAGTGCTCGACAGGGTGATAATTCACCCCTCCACTTT. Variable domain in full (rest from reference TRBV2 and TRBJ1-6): EPEVTQTPSHQVTQMGQEVILRCVPISNHLYFYWYRQILGQKVEFLVSFYNNEISEKSEIFDDQFSVERPDGSNFTLKIRSTKLEDSAMYFCASSARQGDNSPLHFGNGTRLTVT.

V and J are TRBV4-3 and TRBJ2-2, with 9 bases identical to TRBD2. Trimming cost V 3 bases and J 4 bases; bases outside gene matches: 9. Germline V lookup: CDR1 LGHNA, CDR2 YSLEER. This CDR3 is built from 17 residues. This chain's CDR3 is CASSQGGLAGSTGELFF. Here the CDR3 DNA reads TGCGCCAGCAGCCAGGGAGGTCTAGCGGGGAGCACCGGGGAGCTGTTTTTT.

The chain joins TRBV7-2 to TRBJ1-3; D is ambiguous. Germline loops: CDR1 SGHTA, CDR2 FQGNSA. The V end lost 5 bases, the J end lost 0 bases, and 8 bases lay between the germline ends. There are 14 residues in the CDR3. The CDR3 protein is CASSPEYSGNTIYF. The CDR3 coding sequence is TGTGCCAGCAGCCCGGAATACTCTGGAAACACCATATATTTT.

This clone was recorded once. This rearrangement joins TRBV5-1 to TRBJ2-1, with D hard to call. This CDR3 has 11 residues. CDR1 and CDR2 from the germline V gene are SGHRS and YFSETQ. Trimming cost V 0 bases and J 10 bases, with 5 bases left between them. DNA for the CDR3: TGCGCCAGCAGCTTGGTTGAGGAGCAGTTCTTC. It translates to CASSLVEEQFF.

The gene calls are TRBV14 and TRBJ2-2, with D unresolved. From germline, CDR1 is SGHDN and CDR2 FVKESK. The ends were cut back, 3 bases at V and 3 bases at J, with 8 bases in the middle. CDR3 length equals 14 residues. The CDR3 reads CASSQGLDTGELFF. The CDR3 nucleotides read TGTGCCAGCAGCCAGGGGTTGGACACCGGGGAGCTGTTTTTT.

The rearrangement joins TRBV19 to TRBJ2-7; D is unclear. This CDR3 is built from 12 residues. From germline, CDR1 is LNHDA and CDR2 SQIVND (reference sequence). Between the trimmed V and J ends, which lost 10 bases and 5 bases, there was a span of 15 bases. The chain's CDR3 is CAIKGPGDEQYF. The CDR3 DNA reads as TGTGCCATAAAGGGCCCAGGCGACGAGCAGTACTTC. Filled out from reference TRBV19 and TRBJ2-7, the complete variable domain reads DGGITQSPKYLFRKEGQNVTLSCEQNLNHDAMYWYRQDPGQGLRLIYYSQIVNDFQKGDIAEGYSVSREKKESFPLTVTSAQKNPTAFYLCAIKGPGDEQYFGPGTRLTVT.

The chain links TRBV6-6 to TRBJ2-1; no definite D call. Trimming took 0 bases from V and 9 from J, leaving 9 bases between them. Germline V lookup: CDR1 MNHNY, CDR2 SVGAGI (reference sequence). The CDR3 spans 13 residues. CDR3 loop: CASSYSRHLEQFF. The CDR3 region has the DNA TGTGCCAGCAGTTACTCCCGACATCTTGAGCAGTTCTTC.

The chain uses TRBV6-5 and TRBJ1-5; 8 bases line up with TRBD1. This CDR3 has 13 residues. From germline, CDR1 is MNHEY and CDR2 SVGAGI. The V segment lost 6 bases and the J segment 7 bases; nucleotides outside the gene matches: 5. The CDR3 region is CASRLTGEQPQHF. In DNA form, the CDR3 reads TGTGCCAGCAGATTGACAGGGGAACAGCCCCAGCATTTT.